One and the same sample provided the 23 T cell receptor beta chains below, sequenced in a study of T cells expressing NK-cell markers. Using the 5' RACE reads, TCRdb records one entry per CDR3 protein without DNA. The listing records over 100,000 distinct CDR3 sequences. The specimen was blood T cells: a sorted CD56 or NKG2C T cell subset, CD4+ or CD8+ T cells, or bulk PBMC T cells (not recorded which). These receptors were collected from a woman between 18 and 70 years old in good health.

This sequence joins TRBV4-3 and TRBJ2-3; TCRdb names TRBD1, which stays unverified in the absence of DNA. CDR1 and CDR2 (germline): LGHNA, YSLEER. The CDR3 sequence is 13 residues long. The CDR3 protein is CASSQVPRDTQYF.

The rearrangement joins TRBV30 to TRBJ1-5; the D gene TCRdb calls, TRBD1, cannot be checked with no DNA. The germline V gene encodes CDR1 GTSNPN and CDR2 SVGIG (reference sequence). CDR3 length equals 13 residues. The CDR3 loop is CAWGQGGNQPQHF.

V is TRBV4-2 and J is TRBJ1-5. CDR3 size: 17 residues. Per germline, CDR1 LGHNA and CDR2 YNFKEQ. The chain's CDR3 is CASSQDLRIGVNQPQHF.

This chain uses TRBV5-1 with TRBJ1-2. CDR1 and CDR2 (germline): SGHRS, YFSETQ. The CDR3 consists of 14 residues. CDR3 loop: CASSLQSLLYGYTF.

The V and J genes are TRBV7-8 and TRBJ2-5; the TCRdb D gene call, TRBD1, has no DNA to confirm it. The CDR3 contains 15 residues. Germline V CDR1 and CDR2: SGHVS, FQNEAQ. CDR3 amino acids: CASSLGRGPVETQYF.

This rearrangement joins TRBV4-3 to TRBJ1-4. Germline V gene lookup returns CDR1 LGHNA and CDR2 YSLEER. This CDR3 contains 16 residues. The CDR3 sequence is CASSQDMSVIREKLFF.

The chain is built from TRBV14 and TRBJ2-5; TCRdb indicates TRBD2, and absent DNA this call remains unverified. In germline, CDR1 is SGHDN, CDR2 FVKESK. The CDR3 runs to 16 residues. CDR3 protein: CASSQEILRGGETQYF.

The V call is TRBV6-2 or TRBV6-3, the J call TRBJ2-3; without DNA, the TCRdb call of TRBD2 cannot be checked. Germline V CDR1 and CDR2: MNHEY, SVGEGT. This CDR3 is 18 amino acids long. This CDR3 is CASSYLSGRGGGTDTQYF.

The chain couples TRBV6-5 to TRBJ2-3; TCRdb's D call, TRBD2, is unchecked because there is no DNA. The CDR3 contains 18 residues. Germline assignment: CDR1 MNHEY and CDR2 SVGAGI. CDR3 in amino acids: CASSYSPDSGRATDTQYF.

This chain links TRBV11-2 with TRBJ2-5; TCRdb's D call, TRBD1, is unchecked because there is no DNA. This CDR3 spans 14 amino acids. Germline V gene lookup returns CDR1 SGHAT and CDR2 FQNNGV. The CDR3: CASSAGFLGETQYF.

This rearrangement joins TRBV30 to TRBJ2-2. The CDR3 is 11 amino acids. Germline V gene data show CDR1 as GTSNPN and CDR2 as SVGIG (reference sequence). The CDR3 sequence: CAWSVSVELFF.

This chain uses TRBV10-3 with TRBJ1-5; the TCRdb D gene call, TRBD1, has no DNA to confirm it. There are 16 residues in the CDR3. Germline-derived CDR1 and CDR2 are ENHRY and SYGVKD. CDR3 amino acids: CAISESIRAAGQPQHF.

The chain recombines TRBV6-4 with TRBJ1-3; the D call of TRBD1 rests on TCRdb alone, since no DNA is present to check it. The CDR3 extends over 15 amino acids. The germline V gene has CDR1 MRHNA and CDR2 SNTAGT. CDR3 loop: CASSHTFPPGNTIYF.

This rearrangement joins TRBV20-1 to TRBJ1-2. Per the germline V gene, CDR1 is DFQATT and CDR2 is SNEGSKA (reference sequence). The CDR3 covers 13 residues. The CDR3 loop is CSATTDQKDGYTF.

The rearrangement links TRBV7-9 to TRBJ1-5. The CDR3 length is 13 residues. The germline CDR1 and CDR2 sequences are SEHNR and FQNEAQ (reference sequence). CDR3 protein: CASSSGLAQPQHF.

The chain recombines TRBV5-1 with TRBJ1-1. The CDR3 contains 12 residues. Looked up from germline, CDR1 is SGHRS and CDR2 is YFSETQ. The CDR3 here is CASSPPSPEAFF.

The chain is built from TRBV28 and TRBJ2-1. CDR3 length equals 14 residues. CDR1 is MDHEN, CDR2 SYDVKM, per germline. This CDR3 is CASSLTGSYNEQFF.

This rearrangement joins TRBV25-1 to TRBJ2-2; TCRdb lists TRBD1, though no DNA is available to test this call. CDR3 size: 16 residues. CDR1 and CDR2 from the germline V gene are MGHDK and SYGVNS. The CDR3 sequence is CASSDPSGGPGGELFF. Filled out from reference TRBV25-1 and TRBJ2-2, the complete variable domain reads EADIYQTPRYLVIGTGKKITLECSQTMGHDKMYWYQQDPGMELHLIHYSYGVNSTEKGDLSSESTVSRIRTEHFPLTLESARPSHTSQYLCASSDPSGGPGGELFFGEGSRLTVL.

The V call is TRBV29-1, the J call TRBJ2-1; TCRdb picks TRBD2, but there is no DNA to check that call. The germline V gene encodes CDR1 SQVTM and CDR2 ANQGSEA. This CDR3 contains 14 residues. The CDR3 sequence: CSVAGLADYREQFF.

J is TRBJ2-5 and V is TRBV29-1; checking the TCRdb D call of TRBD2 is not possible without DNA. The germline V gene encodes CDR1 SQVTM and CDR2 ANQGSEA. CDR3 size: 11 residues. The CDR3 sequence: CSVVEAGTQYF.

V usage is TRBV12-3 or TRBV12-4 and J usage is TRBJ2-1; checking the TCRdb D call of TRBD2 is not possible without DNA. There are 14 residues in the CDR3. CDR3 in amino acids: CASTQRGSYNEQFF.

The V call is TRBV20-1, the J call TRBJ2-1; TCRdb designates TRBD1, a call that cannot be tested without DNA. This CDR3 is 14 amino acids long. Germline assignment: CDR1 DFQATT and CDR2 SNEGSKA (reference sequence). This CDR3 reads CSAAPGTLMDEQFF.

This chain joins TRBV7-2 and TRBJ2-5; TCRdb names TRBD1, which stays unverified in the absence of DNA. The CDR3 is 13 residues long. Germline CDR1 SGHTA, CDR2 FQGNSA. CDR3 protein: CASTMTGAETQYF. Together with reference TRBV7-2 and TRBJ2-5, the CDR3 gives the full variable domain: GAGVSQSPSNKVTEKGKDVELRCDPISGHTALYWYRQSLGQGLEFLIYFQGNSAPDKSGLPSDRFSAERTGGSVSTLTIQRTQQEDSAVYLCASTMTGAETQYFGPGTRLLVL.